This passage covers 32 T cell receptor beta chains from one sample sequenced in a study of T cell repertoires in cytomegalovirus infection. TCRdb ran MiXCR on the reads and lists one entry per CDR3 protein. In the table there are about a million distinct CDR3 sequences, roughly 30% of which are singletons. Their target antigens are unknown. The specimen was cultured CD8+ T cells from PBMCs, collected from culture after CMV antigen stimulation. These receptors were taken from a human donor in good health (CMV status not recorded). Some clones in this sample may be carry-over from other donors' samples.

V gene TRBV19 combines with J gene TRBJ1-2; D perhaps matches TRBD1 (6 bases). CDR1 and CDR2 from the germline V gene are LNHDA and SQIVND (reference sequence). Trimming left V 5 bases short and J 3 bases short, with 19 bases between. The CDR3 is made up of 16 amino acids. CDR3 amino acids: CASSDRQVLKDYGYTF. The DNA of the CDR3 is TGTGCCAGTAGTGACCGACAGGTTTTAAAGGACTATGGCTACACCTTC.

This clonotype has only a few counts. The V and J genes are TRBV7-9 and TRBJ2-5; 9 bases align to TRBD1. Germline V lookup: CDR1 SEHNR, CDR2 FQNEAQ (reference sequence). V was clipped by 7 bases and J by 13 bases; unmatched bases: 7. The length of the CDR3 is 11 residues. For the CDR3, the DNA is TGTGCCAGCATCGACAGGGGGTCGCCGTACTTC. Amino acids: CASIDRGSPYF.

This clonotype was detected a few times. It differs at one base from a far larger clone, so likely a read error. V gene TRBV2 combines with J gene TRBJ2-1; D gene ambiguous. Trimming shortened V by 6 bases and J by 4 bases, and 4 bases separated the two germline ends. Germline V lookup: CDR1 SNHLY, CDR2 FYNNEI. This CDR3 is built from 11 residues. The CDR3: CASRLYNEQFF. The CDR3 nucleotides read TGTGCCAGCAGATTATACAATGAGCAGTTCTTC.

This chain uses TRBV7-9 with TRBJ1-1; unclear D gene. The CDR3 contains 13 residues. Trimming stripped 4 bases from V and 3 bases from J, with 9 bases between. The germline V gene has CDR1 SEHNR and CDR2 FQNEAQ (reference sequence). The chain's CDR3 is CASSWVGYTEAFF. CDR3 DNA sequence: TGTGCCAGCAGCTGGGTGGGGTACACTGAAGCTTTCTTT.

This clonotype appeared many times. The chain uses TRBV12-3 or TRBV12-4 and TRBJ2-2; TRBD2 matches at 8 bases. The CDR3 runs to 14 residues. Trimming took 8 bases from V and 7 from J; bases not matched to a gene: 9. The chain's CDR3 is CASSGTSGIGELFF. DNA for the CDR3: TGTGCCAGCTCCGGGACTAGTGGCATCGGGGAGCTGTTTTTT.

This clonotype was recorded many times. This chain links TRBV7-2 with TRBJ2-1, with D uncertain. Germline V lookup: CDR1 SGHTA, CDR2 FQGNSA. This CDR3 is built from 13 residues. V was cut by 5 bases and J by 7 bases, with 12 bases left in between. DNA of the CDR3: TGTGCCAGCAGCCTTATAGGTCGGAATGAGCAGTTCTTC. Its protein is CASSLIGRNEQFF.

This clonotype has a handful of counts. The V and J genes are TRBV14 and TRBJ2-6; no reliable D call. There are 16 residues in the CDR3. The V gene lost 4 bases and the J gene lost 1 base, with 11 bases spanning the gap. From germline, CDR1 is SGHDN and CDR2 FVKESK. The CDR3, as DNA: TGTGCCAGCAGCCTAATGGGTAGTTCTGGGGCCAACGTCCTGACTTTC. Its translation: CASSLMGSSGANVLTF.

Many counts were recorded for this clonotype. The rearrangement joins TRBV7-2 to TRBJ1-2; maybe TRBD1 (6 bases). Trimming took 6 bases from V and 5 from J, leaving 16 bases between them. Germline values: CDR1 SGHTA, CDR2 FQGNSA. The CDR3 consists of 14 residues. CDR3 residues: CASRYRALGYGYTF. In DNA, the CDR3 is TGTGCCAGCAGGTACAGGGCCTTGGGGTATGGCTACACCTTC.

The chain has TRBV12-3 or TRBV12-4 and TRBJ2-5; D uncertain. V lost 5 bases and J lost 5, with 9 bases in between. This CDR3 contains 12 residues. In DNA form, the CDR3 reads TGTGCCAGCAGTCCGATCGGTGAGACCCAGTACTTC. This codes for CASSPIGETQYF.

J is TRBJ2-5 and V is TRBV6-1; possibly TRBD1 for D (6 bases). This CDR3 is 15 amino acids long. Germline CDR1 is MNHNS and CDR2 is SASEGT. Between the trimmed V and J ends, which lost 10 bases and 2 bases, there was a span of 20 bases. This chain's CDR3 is CATSPAGAEQETQYF. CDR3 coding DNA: TGTGCCACCTCACCCGCAGGGGCTGAACAAGAGACCCAGTACTTC.

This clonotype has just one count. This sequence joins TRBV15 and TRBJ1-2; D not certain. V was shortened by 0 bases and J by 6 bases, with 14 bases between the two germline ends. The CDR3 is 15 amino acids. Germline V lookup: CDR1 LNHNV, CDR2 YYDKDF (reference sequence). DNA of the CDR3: TGTGCCACCAGCAGAGATCGAGCGGGTTGGGATGGCTACACCTTC. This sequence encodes CATSRDRAGWDGYTF.

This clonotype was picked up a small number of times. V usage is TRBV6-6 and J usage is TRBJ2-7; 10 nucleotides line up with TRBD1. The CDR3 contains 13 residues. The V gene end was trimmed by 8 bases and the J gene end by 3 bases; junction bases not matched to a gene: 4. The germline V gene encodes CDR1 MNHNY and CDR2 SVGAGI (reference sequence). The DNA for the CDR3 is TGTGCCAGCTCCTGGACAGGGGGCTACGAGCAGTACGTC. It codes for CASSWTGGYEQYV.

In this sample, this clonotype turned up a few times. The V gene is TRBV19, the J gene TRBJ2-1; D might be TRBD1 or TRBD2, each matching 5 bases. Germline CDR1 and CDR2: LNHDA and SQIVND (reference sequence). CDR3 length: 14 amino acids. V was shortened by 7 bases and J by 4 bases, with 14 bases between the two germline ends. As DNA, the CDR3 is TGTGCCAGTAAAACAGGTTGGGGGTACAATGAGCAGTTCTTC. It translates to CASKTGWGYNEQFF.

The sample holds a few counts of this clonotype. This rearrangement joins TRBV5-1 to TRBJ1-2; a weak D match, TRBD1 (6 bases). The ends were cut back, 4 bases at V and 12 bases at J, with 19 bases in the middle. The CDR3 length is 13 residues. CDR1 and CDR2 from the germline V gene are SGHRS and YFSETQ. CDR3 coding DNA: TGCGCCAGCAGCCCTCTTTCGACAGGAGATGACACCTTC. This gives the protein CASSPLSTGDDTF.

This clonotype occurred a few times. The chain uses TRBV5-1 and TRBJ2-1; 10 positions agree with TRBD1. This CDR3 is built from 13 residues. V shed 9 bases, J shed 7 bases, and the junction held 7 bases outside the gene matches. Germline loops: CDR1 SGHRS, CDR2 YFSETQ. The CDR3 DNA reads TGCGCCACTAAGGGACAGGGGAGAAATGAGCAGTTCTTC. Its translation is CATKGQGRNEQFF.

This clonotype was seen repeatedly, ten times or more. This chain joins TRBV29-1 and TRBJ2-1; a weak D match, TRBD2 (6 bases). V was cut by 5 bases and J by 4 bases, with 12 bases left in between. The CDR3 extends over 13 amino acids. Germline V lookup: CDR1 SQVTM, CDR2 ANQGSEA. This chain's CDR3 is CSVFSGEYNEQFF. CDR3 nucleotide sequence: TGCAGCGTTTTTTCGGGGGAGTACAATGAGCAGTTCTTC.

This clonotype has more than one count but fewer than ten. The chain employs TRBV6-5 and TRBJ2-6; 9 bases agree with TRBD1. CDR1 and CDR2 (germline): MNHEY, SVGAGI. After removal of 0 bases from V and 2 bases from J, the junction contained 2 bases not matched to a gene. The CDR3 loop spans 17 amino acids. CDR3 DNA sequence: TGTGCCAGCAGTTACTCGGACAGGGGAACTGGGGCCAACGTCCTGACTTTC. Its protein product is CASSYSDRGTGANVLTF.

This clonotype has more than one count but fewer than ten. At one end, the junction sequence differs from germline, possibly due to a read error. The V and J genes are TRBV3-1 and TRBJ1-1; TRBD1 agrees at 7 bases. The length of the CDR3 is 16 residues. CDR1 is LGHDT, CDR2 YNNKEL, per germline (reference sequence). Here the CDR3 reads CASSQDQGQFNTEAFF. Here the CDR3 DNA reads TGTGCCAGTAGCCAAGACCAGGGACAGTTCAACACTGAAGCTTTCTTT.

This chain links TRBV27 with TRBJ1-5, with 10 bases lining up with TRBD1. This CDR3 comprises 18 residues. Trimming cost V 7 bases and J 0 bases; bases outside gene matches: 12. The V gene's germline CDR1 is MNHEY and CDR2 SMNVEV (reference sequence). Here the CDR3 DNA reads TGTGCCAGCACCCCTAGAGGACAGGGGGTCCATAGCAATCAGCCCCAGCATTTT. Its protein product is CASTPRGQGVHSNQPQHF.

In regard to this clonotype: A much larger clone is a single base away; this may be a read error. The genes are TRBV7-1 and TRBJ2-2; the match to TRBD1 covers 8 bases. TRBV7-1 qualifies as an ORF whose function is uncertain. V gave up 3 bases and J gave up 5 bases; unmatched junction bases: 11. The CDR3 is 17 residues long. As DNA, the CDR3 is TGTGCCAGCAGCTCCAATCCTGGACAGGGTCTGACCGGGGAGCTGTTTTTT. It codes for CASSSNPGQGLTGELFF.

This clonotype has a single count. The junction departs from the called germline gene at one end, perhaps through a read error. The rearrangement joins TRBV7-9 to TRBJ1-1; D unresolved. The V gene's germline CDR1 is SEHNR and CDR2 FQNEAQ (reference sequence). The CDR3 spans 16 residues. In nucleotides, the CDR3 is TGTGTCAGCAGCTTAGCGGTGGATCTTCGACCCGCTGAAGCTTTCTTT. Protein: CVSSLAVDLRPAEAFF.

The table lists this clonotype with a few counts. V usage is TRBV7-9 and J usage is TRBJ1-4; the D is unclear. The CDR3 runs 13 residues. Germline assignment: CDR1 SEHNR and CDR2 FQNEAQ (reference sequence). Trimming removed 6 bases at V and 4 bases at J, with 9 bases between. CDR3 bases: TGTGCCAGCAGGCCAGTACTTAATGAAAAACTGTTTTTT. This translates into CASRPVLNEKLFF.

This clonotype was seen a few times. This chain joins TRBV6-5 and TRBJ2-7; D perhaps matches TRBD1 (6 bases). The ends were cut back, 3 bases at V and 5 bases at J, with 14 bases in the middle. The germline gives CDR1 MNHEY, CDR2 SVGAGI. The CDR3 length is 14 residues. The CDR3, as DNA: TGTGCCAGCAGTTATCCCACAGGGACCCACGAGCAGTACTTC. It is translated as CASSYPTGTHEQYF.

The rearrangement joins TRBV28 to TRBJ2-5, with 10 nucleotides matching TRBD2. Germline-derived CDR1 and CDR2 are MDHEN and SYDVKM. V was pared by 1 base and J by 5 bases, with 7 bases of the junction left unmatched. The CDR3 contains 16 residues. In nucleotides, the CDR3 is TGTGCCAGCAGTTTATTGGTACTAGCGGGGTCGGAGACCCAGTACTTC. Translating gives CASSLLVLAGSETQYF.

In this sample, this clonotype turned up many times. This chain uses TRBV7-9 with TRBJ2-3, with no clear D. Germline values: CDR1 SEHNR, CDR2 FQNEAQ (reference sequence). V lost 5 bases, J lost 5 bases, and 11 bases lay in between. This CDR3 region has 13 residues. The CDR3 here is CASSIVRGDTQYF. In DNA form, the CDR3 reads TGTGCCAGCAGCATAGTGCGTGGAGATACGCAGTATTTT.

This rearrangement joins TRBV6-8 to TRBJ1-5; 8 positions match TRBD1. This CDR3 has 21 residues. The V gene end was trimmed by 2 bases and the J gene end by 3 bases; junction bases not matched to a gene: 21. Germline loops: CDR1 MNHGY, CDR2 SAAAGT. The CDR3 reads CASSYTLFVRGRIRHNQPQHF. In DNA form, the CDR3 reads TGTGCCAGCAGTTACACCCTCTTCGTCAGGGGGCGTATCCGGCACAATCAGCCCCAGCATTTT.

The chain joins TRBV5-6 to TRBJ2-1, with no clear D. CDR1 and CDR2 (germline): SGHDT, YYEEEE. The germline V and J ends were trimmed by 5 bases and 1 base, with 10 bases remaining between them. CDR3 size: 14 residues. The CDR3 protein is CASRQTVSYNEQFF. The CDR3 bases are TGTGCCAGCAGACAGACGGTTTCCTACAATGAGCAGTTCTTC.

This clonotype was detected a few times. CDR3 sequence (DNA): TGTGCCAGTAGTATAGAGGGAACGTACGAGCAGTACTTC. Protein sequence: CASSIEGTYEQYF. This rearrangement joins TRBV19 to TRBJ2-7; no clear D gene. Germline assignment: CDR1 LNHDA and CDR2 SQIVND (reference sequence). This CDR3 is 13 amino acids long. V was cut by 0 bases and J by 4 bases, with 7 bases left in between.

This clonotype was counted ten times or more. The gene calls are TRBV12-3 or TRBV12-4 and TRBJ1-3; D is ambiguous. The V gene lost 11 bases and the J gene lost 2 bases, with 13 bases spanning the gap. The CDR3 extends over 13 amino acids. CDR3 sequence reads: CAQRKVAGNTIYF. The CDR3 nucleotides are TGTGCCCAGCGAAAGGTGGCTGGAAACACCATATATTTT.

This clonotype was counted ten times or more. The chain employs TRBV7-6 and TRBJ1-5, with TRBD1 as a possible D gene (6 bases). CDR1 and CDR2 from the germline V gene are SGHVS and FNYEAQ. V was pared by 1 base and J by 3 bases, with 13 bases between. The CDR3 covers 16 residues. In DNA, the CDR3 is TGTGCCAGCAGCTTAGTTTCAGGGGACGACAATCAGCCCCAGCATTTT. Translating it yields CASSLVSGDDNQPQHF. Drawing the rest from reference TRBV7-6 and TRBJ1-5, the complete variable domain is GAGVSQSPRYKVTKRGQDVALRCDPISGHVSLYWYRQALGQGPEFLTYFNYEAQQDKSGLPNDRFSAERPEGSISTLTIQRTEQRDSAMYRCASSLVSGDDNQPQHFGDGTRLSIL.

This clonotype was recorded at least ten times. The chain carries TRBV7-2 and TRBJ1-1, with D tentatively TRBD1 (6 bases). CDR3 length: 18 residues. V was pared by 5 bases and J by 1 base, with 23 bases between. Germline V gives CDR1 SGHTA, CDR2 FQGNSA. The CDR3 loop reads CASSPKQGGYWGNTEAFF. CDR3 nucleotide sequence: TGTGCCAGCAGCCCCAAACAGGGAGGGTACTGGGGGAACACTGAAGCTTTCTTT.

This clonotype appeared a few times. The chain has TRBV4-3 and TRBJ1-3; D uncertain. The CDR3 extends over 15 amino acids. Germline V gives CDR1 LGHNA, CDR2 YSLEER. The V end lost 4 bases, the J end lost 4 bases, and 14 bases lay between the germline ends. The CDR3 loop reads CASSLSWAAGNTIYF. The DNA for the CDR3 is TGCGCCAGCAGCCTAAGTTGGGCGGCGGGAAACACCATATATTTT.